The present entry profiles one TCR beta chain with its context. The target antigen is unknown. These data belong to a study of cytomegalovirus exposure and HLA in healthy donors. For the study at large: In an early release, HLA-typed donors contributed some 82 million unique TCR sequences.

Germline V gene sequence: CDR1 DFQATT, CDR2 SNEGSKA (reference sequence). Trimming took off 6 bases at V and 10 bases at J, with 15 bases between the two ends. The CDR3 contains 11 residues. PCR amplification relied on 60 Vbeta primers (plus 13 Jbeta primers). The method was immunoSEQ multiplex PCR; TCRdb's version includes in-frame clones alone and lacks a portion of them. In total, the table holds 150,000 to 200,000 clones. Study results and caveats: Rare sequences made up most TCRs, while some public TCRs were found in many donors. In an earlier analysis, in fewer than 700 donors, most V segments appeared productive either ~90% or ~30% of the time.

The sample comprised PBMCs. V usage is TRBV20-1 and J usage is TRBJ1-1; D is unclear. The sequence was obtained from a woman aged 55-69 years in good health and CMV-seronegative. CDR3 sequence reads: CSAPLGSGAFF. CDR3 bases: TGCAGTGCCCCCCTCGGGTCGGGAGCTTTCTTT.